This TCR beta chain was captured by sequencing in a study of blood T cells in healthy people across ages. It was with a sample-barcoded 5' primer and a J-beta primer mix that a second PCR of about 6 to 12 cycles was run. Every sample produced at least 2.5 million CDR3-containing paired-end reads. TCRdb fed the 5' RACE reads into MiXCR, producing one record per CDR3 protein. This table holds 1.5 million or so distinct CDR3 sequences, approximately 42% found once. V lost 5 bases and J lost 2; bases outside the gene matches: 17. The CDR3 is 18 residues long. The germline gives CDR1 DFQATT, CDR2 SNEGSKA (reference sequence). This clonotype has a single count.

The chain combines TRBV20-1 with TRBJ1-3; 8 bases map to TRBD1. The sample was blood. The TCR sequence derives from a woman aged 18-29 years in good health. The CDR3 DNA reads TGCAGTGCTCAGTGGACAGGGTTCAGTCTCCGGGCTGGAAACACCATATATTTT. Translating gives CSAQWTGFSLRAGNTIYF.